This T cell receptor beta chain was recorded in a study of blood T cell repertoires in COVID-19. At the level of the study: Acute-phase and convalescent COVID-19 samples originated in the United States, Italy and Spain. From T cells, B-cell-depleted T cells, or PBMCs came the material, which was cDNA or gDNA.

Seattle-derived patients entered the study during active infection and were followed longitudinally. Authors' processing steps: Researchers report that nucleated cell counts were estimated from reference gene primer amplification. Measured with immunoSEQ multiplex PCR; TCRdb has only the in-frame clones, and not every one. V, J and clone size are those of that table, while D and trimming were read from the DNA. The sample carries hundreds of thousands of clones, about nine tenths recorded once. The CDR3 is made up of 13 amino acids. CDR1 and CDR2 from the germline V gene are LNHNV and YYDKDF (reference sequence). V lost 6 bases and J lost 0, with 6 bases in between.

Sequenced input: peripheral blood. The chain has TRBV15 and TRBJ2-1; D remains unclear. The TCR was taken from a woman aged 25-40 years with COVID-19, enrolled during active disease. The CDR3 DNA reads as TGTGCCACCAGTTTCTCCTCCTACAATGAGCAGTTCTTC. It translates to CATSFSSYNEQFF.